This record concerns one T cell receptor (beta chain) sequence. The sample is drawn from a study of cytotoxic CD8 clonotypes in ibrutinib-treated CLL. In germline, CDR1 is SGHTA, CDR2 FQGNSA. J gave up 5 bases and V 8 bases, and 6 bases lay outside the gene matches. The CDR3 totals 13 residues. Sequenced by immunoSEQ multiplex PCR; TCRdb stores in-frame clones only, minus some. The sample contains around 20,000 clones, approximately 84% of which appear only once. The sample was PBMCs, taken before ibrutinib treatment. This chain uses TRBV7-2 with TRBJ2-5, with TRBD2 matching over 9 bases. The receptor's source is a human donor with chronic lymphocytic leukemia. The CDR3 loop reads CASGLAIGETQYF. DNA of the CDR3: TGTGCCAGCGGACTAGCGATAGGGGAGACCCAGTACTTC.